Presented here are 7 T cell receptor beta chains from one specimen sequenced in a study of radiation and T cells in renal cell carcinoma. The time point was: baseline pretreatment blood. Documented treatment: 15 Gy SBRT to primary tumor, nephrectomy 4 weeks later. The data were produced by immunoSEQ multiplex PCR, yet TCRdb's version contains in-frame clones alone and is incomplete. The data hold 40,000 to 60,000 clones, with 75% to 85% observed a single time. Sequenced material: blood, taken from a patient whose treatment included radiotherapy and nephrectomy. These receptors were obtained from a woman in her sixties or seventies with renal cell carcinoma.

CDR3 in amino acids: CASSGSSYEQYF. CDR3 sequence (DNA): TGTGCCAGCAGCGGGAGCTCCTACGAGCAGTACTTC. This sequence joins TRBV7-2 and TRBJ2-7; D is perhaps TRBD2 (5 bases). The CDR3 is 12 residues long. V shed 5 bases and J shed 0 bases, with 5 bases lying between them. Germline-derived CDR1 and CDR2 are SGHTA and FQGNSA.

The chain links TRBV5-1 to TRBJ2-2, with 7 bases aligning to TRBD2. CDR1 SGHRS and CDR2 YFSETQ come from the germline V gene. Losses at the gene ends were 4 bases for V and 3 bases for J; bases not matched to a gene: 6. The CDR3 contains 15 residues. CDR3 DNA: TGCGCCAGCAGCCTGGGAGGGAGATACACCGGGGAGCTGTTTTTT. Encoded protein: CASSLGGRYTGELFF.

The chain uses TRBV30 and TRBJ1-1; D not resolved. This CDR3 comprises 11 residues. V lost 3 bases to trimming and J lost 4 bases, with 6 bases between them. CDR1 is GTSNPN and CDR2 is SVGIG in the germline V gene (reference sequence). The CDR3 protein is CAWRTFTEAFF. CDR3 nucleotides: TGTGCCTGGAGGACCTTCACTGAAGCTTTCTTT. Complete variable domain (other parts from reference TRBV30 and TRBJ1-1): SQTIHQWPATLVQPVGSPLSLECTVEGTSNPNLYWYRQAAGRGLQLLFYSVGIGQISSEVPQNLSASRPQDRQFILSSKKLLLSDSGFYLCAWRTFTEAFFGQGTRLTVV.

The V call is TRBV7-2, the J call TRBJ2-5; D is undetermined. V was clipped by 3 bases and J by 1 base, with 15 bases between them. The CDR3 extends over 16 amino acids. Per germline, CDR1 SGHTA and CDR2 FQGNSA. The CDR3 DNA sequence: TGTGCCAGCAGCTTTGAATGGGCCGCTCCCCAAGAGACCCAGTACTTC. This gives the protein CASSFEWAAPQETQYF.

J is TRBJ2-2 and V is TRBV4-1; D is undetermined. Trimming stripped 1 base from V and 2 bases from J, with 11 bases between. Germline V gene data show CDR1 as MGHRA and CDR2 as YSYEKL. CDR3 length: 16 residues. CDR3 DNA sequence: TGCGCCAGCAGCCAAGGTGTAGGGTTCAACACCGGGGAGCTGTTTTTT. Translation: CASSQGVGFNTGELFF.

The rearrangement joins TRBV6-1 to TRBJ1-2; unclear D gene. V lost 4 bases and J 4 bases, leaving 7 bases between the germline ends. The CDR3 runs to 12 residues. Germline CDR1 reads MNHNS; CDR2 reads SASEGT. As DNA, the CDR3 is TGTGCCAGCAGTGCGGGAACCTATGGCTACACCTTC. Translated: CASSAGTYGYTF.

The chain couples TRBV25-1 to TRBJ2-2; 7 bases fit TRBD1. Germline CDR1 MGHDK, CDR2 SYGVNS. Trimming took 7 bases from V and 7 from J; bases not matched to a gene: 9. The CDR3 consists of 14 residues. CDR3 in DNA: TGTGCCAGCACTGGTCAGGGGGTGGTCGGGGAGCTGTTTTTT. As protein: CASTGQGVVGELFF.